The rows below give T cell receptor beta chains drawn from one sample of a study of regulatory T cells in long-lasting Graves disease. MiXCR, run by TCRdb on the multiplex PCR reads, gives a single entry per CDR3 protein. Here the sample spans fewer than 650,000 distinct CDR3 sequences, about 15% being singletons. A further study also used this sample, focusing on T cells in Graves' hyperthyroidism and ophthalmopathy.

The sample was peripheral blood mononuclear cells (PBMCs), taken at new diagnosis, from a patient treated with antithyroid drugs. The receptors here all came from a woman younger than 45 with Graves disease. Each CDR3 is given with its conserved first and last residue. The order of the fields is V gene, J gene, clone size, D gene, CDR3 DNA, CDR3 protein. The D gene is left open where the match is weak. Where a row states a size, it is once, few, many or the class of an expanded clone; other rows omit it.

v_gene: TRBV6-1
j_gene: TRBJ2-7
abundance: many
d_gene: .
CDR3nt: TGTGCCAGCAGTGAGTCAACAGGGTTGGGTTTCTACGAGCAGTACTTC
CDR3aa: CASSESTGLGFYEQYF

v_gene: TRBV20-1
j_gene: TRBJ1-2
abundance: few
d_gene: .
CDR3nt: TGCAGTGCTGACCGGGATGGCTACACCTTC
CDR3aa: CSADRDGYTF

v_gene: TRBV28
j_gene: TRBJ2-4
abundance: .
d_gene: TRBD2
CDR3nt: TGTGCCAGCAGTTCTCGACTAGCGGGAAGCAAAAACATTCAGTACTTC
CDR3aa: CASSSRLAGSKNIQYF

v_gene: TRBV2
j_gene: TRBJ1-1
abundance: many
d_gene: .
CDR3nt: TGTGCCAGCAAATACAGAGTTAACACTGAAGCTTTCTTT
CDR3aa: CASKYRVNTEAFF

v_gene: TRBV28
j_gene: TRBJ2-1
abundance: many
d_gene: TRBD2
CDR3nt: TGTGCCAGCAGTTTAGGCCTAGCGGGAGGGACGACCTTATACAATGAGCAGTTCTTC
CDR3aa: CASSLGLAGGTTLYNEQFF

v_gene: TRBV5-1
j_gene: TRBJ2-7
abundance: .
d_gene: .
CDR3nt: TGCGCCAGCAGCTTGGATGGGGGACCTCCCTACGAGCAGTACTTC
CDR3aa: CASSLDGGPPYEQYF

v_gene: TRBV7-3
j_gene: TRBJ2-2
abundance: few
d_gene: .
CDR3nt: TGTGCCAGCAGCTTAAACCTCGTCGGCGGGGAGCTGTTTTTT
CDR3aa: CASSLNLVGGELFF

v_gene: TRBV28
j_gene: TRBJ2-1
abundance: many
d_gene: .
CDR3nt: TGTGCCAGCGCGTGGACTCCCTACAATGAGCAGTTCTTC
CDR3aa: CASAWTPYNEQFF

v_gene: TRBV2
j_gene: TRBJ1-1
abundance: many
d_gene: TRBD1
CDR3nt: TGTGCCGCGGGGGGACAGGGGGCTTCGGGGAACACTGAAGCTTTCTTT
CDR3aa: CAAGGQGASGNTEAFF

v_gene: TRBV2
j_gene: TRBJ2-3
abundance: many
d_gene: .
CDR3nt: TGTGCCAGCAGTGCCACTCGCACAGATACGCAGTATTTT
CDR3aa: CASSATRTDTQYF

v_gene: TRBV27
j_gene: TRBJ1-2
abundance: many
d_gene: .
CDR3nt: TGTGCCAGCAGTTCCCCCCGTTACAGGGATGGCTACACCTTC
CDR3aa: CASSSPRYRDGYTF

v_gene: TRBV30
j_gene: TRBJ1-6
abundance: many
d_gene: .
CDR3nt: TGTGCCTGGAGCTCGGGGGCTGATTCACCCCTCCACTTT
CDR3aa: CAWSSGADSPLHF

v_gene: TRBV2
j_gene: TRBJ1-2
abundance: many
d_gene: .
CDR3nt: TGTGCCAGCAGCGGTACAGAGGTGAGGGCAAACTATGGCTACACCTTC
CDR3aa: CASSGTEVRANYGYTF

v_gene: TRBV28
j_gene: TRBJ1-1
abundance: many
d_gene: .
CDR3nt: TGTGCCAGCAAAGAGAACACTGAAGCTTTCTTT
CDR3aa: CASKENTEAFF

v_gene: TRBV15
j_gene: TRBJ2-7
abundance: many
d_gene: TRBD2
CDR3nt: TGTGCCACCAGCAGAGATATTAGCGGGGGTGCCTACGAGCAGTACTTC
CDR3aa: CATSRDISGGAYEQYF